This TCR beta chain was documented in a study of metastatic and nonmetastatic thyroid tumors. Overall study findings and caveats: TCR beta diversity was reportedly significantly higher in malignant thyroid tumors than benign nodules, in blood and tumor.

The V and J ends lost 3 bases and 1 base respectively, with 10 bases between them. This CDR3 is 14 amino acids long. Per the germline V gene, CDR1 is MNHNS and CDR2 is SASEGT. Among the patients, none had received any treatment before thyroid surgery. TCRdb reanalyzed the PCR reads via MiXCR. The data hold around 34,000 clones, with roughly 22% observed a single time. Turning to this clone: What it binds is not known.

The gene calls are TRBV6-1 and TRBJ2-7, with D perhaps given as TRBD1 or TRBD2 (5 bases each). Material: tumor tissue. The clonotype was recovered from a male donor with papillary thyroid cancer or a benign thyroid nodule (not recorded which). Some clones in this sample may be carry-over from other donors' samples. CDR3 amino acids: CASSDRGKSYEQYF. The DNA for the CDR3 is TGTGCCAGCAGTGACCGGGGCAAGTCCTACGAGCAGTACTTC.